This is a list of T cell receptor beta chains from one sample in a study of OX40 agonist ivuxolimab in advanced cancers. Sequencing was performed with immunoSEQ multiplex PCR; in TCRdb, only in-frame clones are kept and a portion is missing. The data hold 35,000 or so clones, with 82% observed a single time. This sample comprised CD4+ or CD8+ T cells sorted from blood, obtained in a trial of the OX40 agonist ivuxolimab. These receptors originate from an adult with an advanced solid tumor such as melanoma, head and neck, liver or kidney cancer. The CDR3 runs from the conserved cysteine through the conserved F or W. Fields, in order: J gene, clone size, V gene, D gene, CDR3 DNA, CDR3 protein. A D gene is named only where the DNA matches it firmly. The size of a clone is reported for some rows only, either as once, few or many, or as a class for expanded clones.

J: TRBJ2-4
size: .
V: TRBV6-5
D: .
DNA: TGTGCCAGCAGCTCCGGGACAGCCAAAAACATTCAGTACTTC
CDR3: CASSSGTAKNIQYF

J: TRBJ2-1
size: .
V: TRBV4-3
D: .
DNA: TGCGCCAGCAGCTCTGATTCTATGGGCTCTGTCGGGGGCGAGCAGTTCTTC
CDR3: CASSSDSMGSVGGEQFF

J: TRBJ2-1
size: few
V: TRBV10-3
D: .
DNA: TGTGCCATCAGCCCCGGGGTTGGCAATGAGCAGTTCTTC
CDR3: CAISPGVGNEQFF

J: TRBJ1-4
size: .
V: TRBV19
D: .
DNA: TGTGCCAGTAGTATAGGGACAGCCAGCAATGAAAAACTGTTTTTT
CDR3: CASSIGTASNEKLFF

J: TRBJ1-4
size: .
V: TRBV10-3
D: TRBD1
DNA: TGTGCCATCAGTATCCAGGGGGAGGATGAAAAACTGTTTTTT
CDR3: CAISIQGEDEKLFF

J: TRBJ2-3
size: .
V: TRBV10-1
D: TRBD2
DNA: TGCGCCAGCAGTGAGTCTGGGACTAGCGGGGTTGGGACAGATACGCAGTATTTT
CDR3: CASSESGTSGVGTDTQYF

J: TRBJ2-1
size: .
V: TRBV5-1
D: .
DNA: TGCGCCAGCAGCTTGGATACGTACAATGAGCAGTTCTTC
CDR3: CASSLDTYNEQFF

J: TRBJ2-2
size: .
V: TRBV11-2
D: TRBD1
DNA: TGTGCCAGCAGCTTAGATGGACAGGGGACCGGGGAGCTGTTTTTT
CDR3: CASSLDGQGTGELFF

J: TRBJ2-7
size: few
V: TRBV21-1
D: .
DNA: TGTGCCAGTACCGGGTTTGGGTTCTACGAGCAGTACTTC
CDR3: CASTGFGFYEQYF

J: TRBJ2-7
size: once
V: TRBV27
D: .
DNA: TGTGCCAGCCCCTGGCCGTGGGTCTACGAGCAGTACTTC
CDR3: CASPWPWVYEQYF

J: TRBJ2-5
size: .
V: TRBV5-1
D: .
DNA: TGCGCCAGCAGCCAGGGGCGGGAGACCCAGTACTTC
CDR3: CASSQGRETQYF

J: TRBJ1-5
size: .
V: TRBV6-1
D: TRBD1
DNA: TGTGCCAGCAATTTCGGACAGGGGGGTCAGCCCCAGCATTTT
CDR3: CASNFGQGGQPQHF

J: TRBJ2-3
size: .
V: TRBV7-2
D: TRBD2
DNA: TGTGCCAGCAGCTGGACTAGCGGGGGGGGATCAGGAGATACGCAGTATTTT
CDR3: CASSWTSGGGSGDTQYF

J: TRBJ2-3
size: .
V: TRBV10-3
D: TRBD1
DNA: TGTGCCATCAGTGTGGGGACAGAGGGGGATACGCAGTATTTT
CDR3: CAISVGTEGDTQYF

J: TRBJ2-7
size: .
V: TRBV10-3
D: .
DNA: TGTGCCACTAGGAGCGGACCTGGCAGCTCCTACGAGCAGTACTTC
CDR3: CATRSGPGSSYEQYF

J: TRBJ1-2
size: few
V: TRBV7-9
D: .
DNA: TGTGCCAGCAGCTTAGCGGGGGGAGCCGCCTATGGCTACACCTTC
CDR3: CASSLAGGAAYGYTF

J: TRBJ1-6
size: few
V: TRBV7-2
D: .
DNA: TGTGCCAGCAGCTCACAGGGTTACAATTCACCCCTCCACTTT
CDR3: CASSSQGYNSPLHF

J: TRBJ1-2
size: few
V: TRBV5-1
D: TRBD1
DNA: TGCGCCAGCAGCTTGGGAGACAGGGGTAACTATGGCTACACCTTC
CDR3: CASSLGDRGNYGYTF

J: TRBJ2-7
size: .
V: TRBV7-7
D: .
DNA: TGTGCTAGCAGCTTAGCGGAAAGTTCCGAGCAGTACTTC
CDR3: CASSLAESSEQYF

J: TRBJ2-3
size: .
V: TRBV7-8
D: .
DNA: TGTGCCAGCAGCTTAGTGAGGCCCACTAGCACAGATACGCAGTATTTT
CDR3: CASSLVRPTSTDTQYF

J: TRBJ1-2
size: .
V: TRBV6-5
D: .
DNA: TGTGCCAGCAGTTACTGGGGGAACTATGGCTACACCTTC
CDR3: CASSYWGNYGYTF

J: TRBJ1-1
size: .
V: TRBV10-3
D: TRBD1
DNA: TGTGCCATCAGAAGACAGGGAGAGACTGAAGCTTTCTTT
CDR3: CAIRRQGETEAFF

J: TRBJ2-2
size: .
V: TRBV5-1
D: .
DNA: TGCGCCAGCATATTCGGAGCCAGGGAGCTGTTTTTT
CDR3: CASIFGARELFF

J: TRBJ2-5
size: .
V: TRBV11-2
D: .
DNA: TGTGCCAGCAGCCTCGCGGGGTATTTAGGAGAGACCCAGTACTTC
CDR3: CASSLAGYLGETQYF

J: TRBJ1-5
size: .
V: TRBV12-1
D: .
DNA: TGTGCCAGCAGCTCTGGGGGGGTTCAGGGAAGGAATCAGCCCCAGCATTTT
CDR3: CASSSGGVQGRNQPQHF

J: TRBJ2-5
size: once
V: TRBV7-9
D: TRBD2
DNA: TGTGCCAGCAGCTTAGCGCGGGGGGGCCAAGAGACCCAGTACTTC
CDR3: CASSLARGGQETQYF

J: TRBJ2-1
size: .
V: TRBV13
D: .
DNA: TGTGCCAGCAGCTCGTTCCTGCGGGAGCAGTTCTTC
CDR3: CASSSFLREQFF

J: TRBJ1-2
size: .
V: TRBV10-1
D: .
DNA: TGCGCCAGCAGGGAAGGACAGCCAAGTAGCTATGGCTACACCTTC
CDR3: CASREGQPSSYGYTF

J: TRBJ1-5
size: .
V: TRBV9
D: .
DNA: TGTGCCAGCAGCGTGGGATTCGGGGGAAATCAGCCCCAGCATTTT
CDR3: CASSVGFGGNQPQHF

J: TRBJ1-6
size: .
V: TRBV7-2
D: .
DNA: TGTGCCAGCAGCTTAACGGGGGCAAGAAATTCACCCCTCCACTTT
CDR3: CASSLTGARNSPLHF

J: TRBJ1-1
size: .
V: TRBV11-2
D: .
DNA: TGTGCCAGCAGCTCTTTCAGGGGCCTCATGAACACTGAAGCTTTCTTT
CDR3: CASSSFRGLMNTEAFF

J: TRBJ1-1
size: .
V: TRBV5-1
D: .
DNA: TGCGCCAGCAGCTTGTTACCAGACCCGGACACTGAAGCTTTCTTT
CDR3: CASSLLPDPDTEAFF

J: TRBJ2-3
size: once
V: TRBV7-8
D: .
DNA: TGTGCCAGCAGCCACGGAGCGGATACGCAGTATTTT
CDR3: CASSHGADTQYF

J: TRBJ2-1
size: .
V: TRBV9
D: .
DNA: TGTGCCAGCAGCGCGGCCAACTCAGACTACAATGAGCAGTTCTTC
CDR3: CASSAANSDYNEQFF

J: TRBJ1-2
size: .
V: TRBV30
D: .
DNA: TGTGCCTGGACTACTGAGAGACAGGACTATGGCTACACCTTC
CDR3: CAWTTERQDYGYTF

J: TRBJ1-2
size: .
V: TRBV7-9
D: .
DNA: TGTGCCAGCAGTTTAGCAGGAGGGGGATATTATGGCTACACCTTC
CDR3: CASSLAGGGYYGYTF

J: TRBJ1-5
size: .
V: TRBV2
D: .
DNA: TGTGCCAGCAGTGAAGTCGCAGGGATTAGCAATCAGCCCCAGCATTTT
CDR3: CASSEVAGISNQPQHF

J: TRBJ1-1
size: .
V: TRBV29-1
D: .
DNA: TGCAGCGTCCAACAATTCTGGACCACTGAAGCTTTCTTT
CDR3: CSVQQFWTTEAFF

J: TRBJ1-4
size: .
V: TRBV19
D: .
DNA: TGTGCCAGTAGTGACAGAGGGTCTAGTGAAAAACTGTTTTTT
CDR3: CASSDRGSSEKLFF

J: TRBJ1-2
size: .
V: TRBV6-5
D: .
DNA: TGTGCCAGCACTCCCCGGGGCAGGACCACTGGCTACACCTTC
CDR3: CASTPRGRTTGYTF

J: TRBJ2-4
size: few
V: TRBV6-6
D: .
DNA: TGTGCCAGCAGTTCCGGTGCCAAAAACATTCAGTACTTC
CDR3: CASSSGAKNIQYF

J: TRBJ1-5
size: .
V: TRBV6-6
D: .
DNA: TGTGCCAGCAGTTACCGGTGGGGAAATCAGCCCCAGCATTTT
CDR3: CASSYRWGNQPQHF

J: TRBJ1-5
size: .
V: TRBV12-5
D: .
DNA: TGTGCTAGTGGCCAGGGTATGCGGAATCAGCCCCAGCATTTT
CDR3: CASGQGMRNQPQHF

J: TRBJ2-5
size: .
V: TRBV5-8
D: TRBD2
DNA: TGTGCCAGCAGCTTGGGAGCGGGGGGGTACCAAGAGACCCAGTACTTC
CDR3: CASSLGAGGYQETQYF

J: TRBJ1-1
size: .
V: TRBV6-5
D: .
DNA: TGTGCCAGCAGTCAAAGTTGGGGCACTGAAGCTTTCTTT
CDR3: CASSQSWGTEAFF

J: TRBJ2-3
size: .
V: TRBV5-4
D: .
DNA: TGTGCCAGCAGCTTGTGGGGGGTGGACGACACAGATACGCAGTATTTT
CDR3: CASSLWGVDDTDTQYF

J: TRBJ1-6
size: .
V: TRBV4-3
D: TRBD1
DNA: TGCGCCAGCAGCCCCGGGACAGAACTTAATTCACCCCTCCACTTT
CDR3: CASSPGTELNSPLHF

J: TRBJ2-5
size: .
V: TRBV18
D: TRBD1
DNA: TGTGCCAGCTCACGAGACCCGGGACAGGGGACGGAGACCCAGTACTTC
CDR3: CASSRDPGQGTETQYF

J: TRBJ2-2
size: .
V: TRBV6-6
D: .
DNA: TGTGCCAGCAGTTACTCTAGCGGTACCACCGGGGAGCTGTTTTTT
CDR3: CASSYSSGTTGELFF

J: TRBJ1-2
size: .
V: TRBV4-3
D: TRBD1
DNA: TGCGCCAGCAGCCAAGGGAGGGGGCGATTCTATGGCTACACCTTC
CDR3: CASSQGRGRFYGYTF

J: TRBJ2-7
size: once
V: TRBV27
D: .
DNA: TGTGCCAGCAGTTTTGGTCCAGGCACCTACGAGCAGTACTTC
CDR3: CASSFGPGTYEQYF

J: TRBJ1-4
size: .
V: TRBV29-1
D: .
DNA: TGCAGCGGGATGGACGGGGGTCGGGAAAAACTGTTTTTT
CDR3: CSGMDGGREKLFF

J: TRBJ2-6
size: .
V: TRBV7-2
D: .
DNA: TGTGCCAGCAGCTTGACGATGGTTGTCGGGGCCAACGTCCTGACTTTC
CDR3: CASSLTMVVGANVLTF

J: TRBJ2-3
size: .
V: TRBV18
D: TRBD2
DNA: TGTGCCAGCTCACCCCGGTCGTTTAGCGGGGATACGCAGTATTTT
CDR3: CASSPRSFSGDTQYF

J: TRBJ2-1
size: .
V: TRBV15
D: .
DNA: TGTGCCACCAGCAGAGATCTTGACAATGAGCAGTTCTTC
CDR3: CATSRDLDNEQFF

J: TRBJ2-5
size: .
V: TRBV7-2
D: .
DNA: TGTGCCAGCAGCTTTAGGGGGGCAGAGACCCAGTACTTC
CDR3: CASSFRGAETQYF

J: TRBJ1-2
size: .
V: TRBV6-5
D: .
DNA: TGTGCCAGCAGTCGGGATGTCCGGGGGGGCTACACCTTC
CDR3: CASSRDVRGGYTF

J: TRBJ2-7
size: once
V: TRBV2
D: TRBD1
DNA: TGTGCCAGCAGTGATAAAATTCGGGACAGGGGGCACGAGCAGTACTTC
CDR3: CASSDKIRDRGHEQYF

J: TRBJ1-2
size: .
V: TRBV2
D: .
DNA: TGTGCCAGCAGTGAAAACCCAGGGTACGATGGCTACACCTTC
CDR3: CASSENPGYDGYTF

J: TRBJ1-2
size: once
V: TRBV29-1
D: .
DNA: TGCAGCGTTGAAATAAATTGGGTCTACACCTTC
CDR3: CSVEINWVYTF